The present T cell receptor (beta chain) was sequenced within a study of graft-versus-host responses after intestinal transplantation (dated by TCRdb to the early 2020s). The study in broad terms: Recipients received multivisceral, liver-intestinal, or isolated intestinal transplants. Every recipient was given anti-thymocyte globulin induction, then maintenance tacrolimus and steroids for around three years. Bulk TCR-beta CDR3 sequencing was used to track graft-versus-host and host-versus-graft alloreactive T cell clones in the graft, circulation and bone marrow after intestinal transplantation. Alloreactive clones were identified by sequencing pre-transplant mixed lymphocyte reaction products and comparing them with unstimulated pre-transplant donor and recipient T cells. Of the 20 to 25 intestinal transplant recipients enrolled in the cohort, one of whom was a retransplant, a few patients without pretransplant specimens were excluded. A peak of at least 4% donor T cells among recipient peripheral blood mononuclear cells was the definition used for donor T cell macrochimerism. Rather than being sequenced by the commercial service, samples from a few later patients were sequenced in-house on an Illumina MiSeq and processed with MiXCR.

V is cut back by 3 bases and J by 10 bases, with 19 bases in the junction unmatched. Its CDR3 holds 18 amino acids, cysteine through phenylalanine. CDR3 DNA only is kept here, 54 bases in frame from base 1. CDR1 and CDR2, looked up from the germline V gene (reference sequence), are GTSNPN and SVGIG. Receptors were amplified or captured by the immunoSEQ multiplex PCR assay. In most patients, genomic DNA was isolated using the Qiagen DNeasy Blood and Tissue Kit and sent frozen to Adaptive Biotechnologies for TCR sequencing. For most patients, high-throughput TCR-beta CDR3 sequencing of genomic DNA was performed by Adaptive Biotechnologies. As for the authors' bioinformatics: TCR sequencing data for 18 patients were retrieved from Adaptive's ImmunoSEQ software; a few other patients were processed with MiXCR and VDJtools. CD4 versus CD8 sorting errors were corrected by removing sequences found in both subsets at a frequency ratio below 5:1. CDR3 nucleotide sequences shared by donor and recipient were removed because the origin of these sequences could not be assigned. At least 2-fold expansion over unstimulated cells and a minimum CFSE-low frequency of 0.002% (template counts) or 0.001% (read counts) were required for clones to be classified as alloreactive. Clones detected in sequenced pre-transplant spleen, lymph node, or MLR CFSE-low populations of the donor or recipient were defined as mappable. Cumulative frequency of alloreactive clones was calculated as a percentage of all sequences weighted by copy number. The source is immuneACCESS, and TCRdb retained only in-frame sequences with V and J called. Part of the clones is not carried over; for the studies checked, unresolved V genes explain less than half of this, and the remainder is unexplained. V, J and clone size reflect that table, while D and trimming were determined from the DNA. The sample table holds some 14,000 clones, of which around 40% were seen once. Clones ranked in the top ten supply about 2.5% of the sample.

About this clone: The record has no base qualities; no much larger clone is one base away.

The sample's time point, from its label and the paper: cells obtained before transplantation from donor or recipient. In the mixed lymphocyte reactions, around 200,000 CFSE-labeled pre-transplant responders were plated with around 200,000 irradiated violet-dye-labeled stimulators and cultured for about six days. Proliferating CD3+CD4+CFSE-low and CD3+CD8+CFSE-low responder cells were FACS-sorted on a BD Influx sorter after the mixed lymphocyte reaction. Broad study findings and their caveats: High GvH to HvG T cell clonal ratios were observed in the allografts of patients with donor T cell macrochimerism. Early after transplant, peak levels of circulating GvH clones were associated with declines in HvG clones. GvH clones were detected in recipient bone marrow, and some appeared earlier in ileal mucosa or blood, consistent with an intestinal mucosal origin. The relatively low number and heterogeneity of intestinal transplant patients limited the conclusions.

This specimen was alloreactive CD8+ T cells from a mixed lymphocyte reaction culture, taken before intestinal transplant. The cell subset or site label of this sample denotes: CFSE-low proliferating T cells sorted from roughly six-day pre-transplant mixed lymphocyte reaction (GvH or HvG direction). The clonotype comes from a human patient who received an intestinal transplant. The chain links TRBV30 with TRBJ2-1; 12 nucleotides in the junction match TRBD2. The sequenced DNA is TGTGCCTGGAGCAGAGGGCCCCCCCTAGCGGGGGGGCCAGGAGAGCAGTTCTTC. This sequence encodes CAWSRGPPLAGGPGEQFF.